These 29 T cell receptor beta chains came from one sample sequenced in a study of T cell changes during pregnancy in multiple sclerosis. The table came from immunoSEQ multiplex PCR; TCRdb's copy has only in-frame clones and leaves some out. The sample has tens of thousands of clones; around 92% are singletons. Source: CD8+ T cells from peripheral blood mononuclear cells, taken before pregnancy. These receptors were obtained from a female donor with multiple sclerosis, enrolled in a pregnancy study.

The chain uses TRBV27 and TRBJ2-7, with a tentative D call TRBD2 (5 bases). The germline V gene encodes CDR1 MNHEY and CDR2 SMNVEV (reference sequence). Trimming removed 3 bases from V and 2 bases from J, with 14 bases in between. This CDR3 has 15 residues. The CDR3 spells CASSLFGIPTYEQYF. CDR3 sequence (DNA): TGTGCCAGCAGTTTGTTCGGGATCCCGACCTACGAGCAGTACTTC.

This sequence joins TRBV11-2 and TRBJ2-7; tentatively, D is TRBD2 (5 bases). With 1 base removed from V and 7 bases from J, the gap between germline ends came to 20 bases. Germline assignment: CDR1 SGHAT and CDR2 FQNNGV. The CDR3 is made up of 16 amino acids. CDR3 in amino acids: CASSLVSSAYLREQYF. In nucleotides, the CDR3 is TGTGCCAGCAGCTTAGTGAGTAGCGCATACCTACGAGAGCAGTACTTC.

V is TRBV6-6 and J is TRBJ2-1; the D gene is possibly TRBD2 (6 bases). This CDR3 spans 13 amino acids. V lost 8 bases, J lost 6 bases, and 14 bases lay in between. The V gene's germline CDR1 is MNHNY and CDR2 SVGAGI (reference sequence). As DNA, the CDR3 is TGTGCCAGCGTCGCGGGAAGTTTCAATGAGCAGTTCTTC. Its protein is CASVAGSFNEQFF.

The CDR3 coding sequence is TGTGCCAGCGTCAGGTACACTGAAGCTTTCTTT. Protein: CASVRYTEAFF. The rearrangement joins TRBV27 to TRBJ1-1; D uncertain. The CDR3 loop spans 11 amino acids. Trimming pared 8 bases from V and 3 bases from J, leaving 7 bases between. Germline CDR1 reads MNHEY; CDR2 reads SMNVEV (reference sequence).

The gene calls are TRBV5-4 and TRBJ2-3; D is perhaps TRBD2 (6 bases). Germline-derived CDR1 and CDR2 are SGHNT and YYREEE (reference sequence). The V end lost 0 bases, the J end lost 2 bases, and 10 bases lay between the germline ends. There are 15 residues in the CDR3. The CDR3 sequence: CASSLVAGFTDTQYF. The DNA of the CDR3 is TGTGCCAGCAGCTTGGTGGCGGGGTTCACAGATACGCAGTATTTT.

The chain is built from TRBV7-9 and TRBJ1-1; no firm D call. V was cut by 0 bases and J by 3 bases, with 5 bases left in between. The germline gives CDR1 SEHNR, CDR2 FQNEAQ (reference sequence). The CDR3 contains 13 residues. The CDR3 DNA reads TGTGCCAGCAGCTTAGCAACAGACACTGAAGCTTTCTTT. Its protein product is CASSLATDTEAFF. The whole variable domain, filled in from reference TRBV7-9 and TRBJ1-1, reads DTGVSQNPRHKITKRGQNVTFRCDPISEHNRLYWYRQTLGQGPEFLTYFQNEAQLEKSRLLSDRFSAERPKGSFSTLEIQRTEQGDSAMYLCASSLATDTEAFFGQGTRLTVV.

The chain combines TRBV2 with TRBJ2-1; 9 nucleotides line up with TRBD1. CDR1 SNHLY and CDR2 FYNNEI come from the germline V gene. The trim removed 6 bases at V and 7 bases at J, leaving 10 bases unmatched. The CDR3 has 15 amino acids. The CDR3 region is CASRGTGLVQNEQFF. Here the CDR3 DNA reads TGTGCCAGCAGAGGGACAGGGCTTGTCCAGAATGAGCAGTTCTTC.

The chain has TRBV11-2 and TRBJ2-1, with D tentatively TRBD1 (5 bases). Trimming stripped 2 bases from V and 11 bases from J, with 16 bases between. The CDR3 has 14 amino acids. The germline gives CDR1 SGHAT, CDR2 FQNNGV. CDR3: CASSLNWGEAKQFF. The CDR3, as DNA: TGTGCCAGCAGCTTAAATTGGGGCGAAGCGAAGCAGTTCTTC.

The rearrangement links TRBV19 to TRBJ1-2; 9 nucleotides align to TRBD1. J gave up 8 bases and V 6 bases, and 10 bases lay outside the gene matches. This CDR3 is built from 14 residues. Germline CDR1 reads LNHDA; CDR2 reads SQIVND (reference sequence). The CDR3 DNA follows: TGTGCCAGTAGGGGCCGGGACAGGGCCGACGGCTACACCTTC. This gives the protein CASRGRDRADGYTF.

The V and J genes are TRBV12-5 and TRBJ1-2, with a weak D call TRBD1 (6 bases). V lost 1 base, J lost 6 bases, and 12 bases lay in between. Germline V gives CDR1 LGHNT, CDR2 FRNRAP. The CDR3 runs to 14 residues. This chain's CDR3 is CASGLEQGKHGYTF. CDR3 DNA sequence: TGTGCTAGTGGTTTGGAACAGGGAAAACATGGCTACACCTTC. Based on the CDR3 plus reference TRBV12-5 and TRBJ1-2, the full variable domain is DARVTQTPRHKVTEMGQEVTMRCQPILGHNTVFWYRQTMMQGLELLAYFRNRAPLDDSGMPKDRFSAEMPDATLATLKIQPSEPRDSAVYFCASGLEQGKHGYTFGSGTRLTVV.

The V and J genes are TRBV7-3 and TRBJ2-3, with 8 positions matching TRBD2. Germline CDR1 is SGHTA and CDR2 is FQGTGA. The V segment lost 1 base and the J segment 5 bases; nucleotides outside the gene matches: 5. The CDR3 runs 15 residues. This CDR3 is CASSLIRGGKDTQYF. The CDR3, as DNA: TGTGCCAGCAGCTTAATCCGGGGGGGCAAAGATACGCAGTATTTT.

The J gene is TRBJ1-3, the V gene TRBV7-6; D is unresolved. The CDR3 loop spans 15 amino acids. Germline V gene data show CDR1 as SGHVS and CDR2 as FNYEAQ. V was pared by 4 bases and J by 0 bases, with 10 bases between. CDR3: CASSSRVLSGNTIYF. In nucleotides, the CDR3 is TGTGCCAGCAGCTCGAGAGTGCTCTCTGGAAACACCATATATTTT.

V usage is TRBV2 and J usage is TRBJ2-7; the match to TRBD2 covers 7 bases. The germline gives CDR1 SNHLY, CDR2 FYNNEI. The CDR3 contains 14 residues. The ends lost 6 bases at V and 5 bases at J; junction bases unmatched: 10. The CDR3 spells CASRSLTGGHEQYF. The CDR3 region has the DNA TGTGCCAGCAGATCCCTAACGGGAGGTCACGAGCAGTACTTC.

The V call is TRBV25-1, the J call TRBJ1-4; 7 bases map to TRBD1. The CDR3 is 14 residues long. V shed 4 bases and J 5 bases; nucleotides not matched to a gene: 4. Germline CDR1 MGHDK, CDR2 SYGVNS. CDR3 sequence (DNA): TGTGCCAGCAGTGGGACAGGCAAGAATGAAAAACTGTTTTTT. It specifies CASSGTGKNEKLFF.

This chain uses TRBV25-1 with TRBJ1-2; D gene unclear. Germline loops: CDR1 MGHDK, CDR2 SYGVNS. CDR3 size: 14 residues. Trimming took 1 base from V and 6 from J, leaving 12 bases between them. Here the CDR3 DNA reads TGTGCCAGCAGTGAATCTCCGCTTCGGGATGGCTACACCTTC. It codes for CASSESPLRDGYTF.

The V and J genes are TRBV27 and TRBJ2-7; 11 bases are shared with TRBD1. Germline trimming cut 5 bases from V and 3 bases from J; bases unmatched to any gene: 6. Per the germline V gene, CDR1 is MNHEY and CDR2 is SMNVEV (reference sequence). This CDR3 contains 15 residues. CDR3 coding DNA: TGTGCCAGCAGTCCCCGGGACAGGGGGGGCTACGAGCAGTACTTC. This gives the protein CASSPRDRGGYEQYF.

This clone was seen only once. The gene calls are TRBV5-1 and TRBJ1-2; D possibly corresponds to TRBD1 (6 bases). The V and J ends lost 4 bases and 8 bases respectively, with 18 bases between them. The germline CDR1 and CDR2 sequences are SGHRS and YFSETQ. The CDR3 loop spans 14 amino acids. CDR3 DNA sequence: TGCGCCAGCAGCCCCGGACAGAGTCCGGGAGGCTACACCTTC. Encoded protein: CASSPGQSPGGYTF.

This rearrangement joins TRBV7-9 to TRBJ2-7; D might be TRBD1 (6 bases). The CDR3 covers 16 residues. Trimming removed 5 bases at V and 0 bases at J, with 17 bases between. Per germline, CDR1 SEHNR and CDR2 FQNEAQ (reference sequence). Here the CDR3 reads CASSPASGTNSYEQYF. CDR3 sequence (DNA): TGTGCCAGCAGCCCCGCTTCCGGGACAAACTCCTACGAGCAGTACTTC.

Concerning this clone itself: Other DNA sequences in the same sample also yield this CDR3. The rearrangement joins TRBV6-5 to TRBJ2-3; 8 bases are shared with TRBD2. Germline V lookup: CDR1 MNHEY, CDR2 SVGAGI. The ends lost 5 bases at V and 2 bases at J; junction bases unmatched: 3. This CDR3 has 14 residues. CDR3 protein: CASSVAGYTDTQYF. The CDR3 coding sequence is TGTGCCAGCAGTGTAGCGGGGTACACAGATACGCAGTATTTT.

This clone was seen just once. V and J are TRBV28 and TRBJ1-2; a possible D gene is TRBD1 (6 bases). CDR3 length: 14 amino acids. Trimming stripped 5 bases from V and 4 bases from J, with 14 bases between. The germline gives CDR1 MDHEN, CDR2 SYDVKM. In nucleotides, the CDR3 is TGTGCCAGCAGTGGTAAACAGGGACGCTATGGCTACACCTTC. Amino acid sequence: CASSGKQGRYGYTF.

This clone counts as medium-sized. The chain recombines TRBV14 with TRBJ1-4; D possibly corresponds to TRBD1 (6 bases). The V end was cut by 0 bases, the J end by 6 bases, with 23 bases between. The CDR3 length is 19 residues. Looked up from germline, CDR1 is SGHDN and CDR2 is FVKESK. The CDR3 reads CASSQEARGNNIRDEKLFF. In nucleotides, the CDR3 is TGTGCCAGCAGCCAAGAAGCGAGGGGGAATAATATACGTGATGAAAAACTGTTTTTT. Full variable domain (remainder filled in from reference TRBV14 and TRBJ1-4): EAGVTQFPSHSVIEKGQTVTLRCDPISGHDNLYWYRRVMGKEIKFLLHFVKESKQDESGMPNNRFLAERTGGTYSTLKVQPAELEDSGVYFCASSQEARGNNIRDEKLFFGSGTQLSVL.

The chain joins TRBV28 to TRBJ2-2; a weak D match, TRBD1 (6 bases). CDR3 length equals 13 residues. The V and J ends lost 2 bases and 7 bases respectively, with 8 bases between them. The V gene's germline CDR1 is MDHEN and CDR2 SYDVKM. The CDR3 loop reads CASSLEGGGELFF. In DNA, the CDR3 is TGTGCCAGCAGTTTAGAAGGGGGCGGGGAGCTGTTTTTT.

The J gene is TRBJ2-7, the V gene TRBV5-4; 7 bases agree with TRBD2. The CDR3 loop spans 14 amino acids. Germline V gene data show CDR1 as SGHNT and CDR2 as YYREEE (reference sequence). With V trimmed by 4 bases and J by 0 bases, 4 bases remained unmatched. CDR3 in amino acids: CASSRRESSYEQYF. The DNA for the CDR3 is TGTGCCAGCAGCCGGCGGGAGAGCTCCTACGAGCAGTACTTC.

J is TRBJ1-5 and V is TRBV28; weak D call: TRBD1 (6 bases). The CDR3 sequence is 16 residues long. Germline V CDR1 and CDR2: MDHEN, SYDVKM. Deletions cut 6 bases from V and 1 base from J, with 16 bases between. The CDR3: CASSPGGGWSNQPQHF. CDR3 sequence (DNA): TGTGCCAGCAGCCCAGGTGGGGGCTGGAGCAATCAGCCCCAGCATTTT.

The chain is built from TRBV29-1 and TRBJ1-2, with unresolved D. Trimming stripped 4 bases from V and 4 bases from J, with 7 bases between. The length of the CDR3 is 11 residues. CDR1 is SQVTM, CDR2 ANQGSEA, per germline. This CDR3 reads CSVGESYGYTF. For the CDR3, the DNA is TGCAGCGTTGGAGAGAGCTATGGCTACACCTTC.

CDR3 sequence (DNA): TGTGCCAGTAGTATTTTAAGCGGGGGGGCCAGTGAGCAGTTCTTC. Translating it yields CASSILSGGASEQFF. V and J are TRBV19 and TRBJ2-1; TRBD2 agrees at 10 bases. From germline, CDR1 is LNHDA and CDR2 SQIVND (reference sequence). The CDR3 contains 15 residues. The trim removed 3 bases at V and 9 bases at J, leaving 8 bases unmatched.

This chain uses TRBV29-1 with TRBJ1-2; 8 bases are a match to TRBD1. The germline V gene has CDR1 SQVTM and CDR2 ANQGSEA. The trim removed 3 bases at V and 6 bases at J, leaving 6 bases unmatched. The CDR3 has 13 residues. The CDR3 DNA sequence: TGCAGCGTTGAGGAGGACAGGGTAAATGGCTACACCTTC. As protein: CSVEEDRVNGYTF.

The J gene is TRBJ2-1, the V gene TRBV6-6; 8 nucleotides agree with TRBD2. The CDR3 contains 14 residues. Germline V CDR1 and CDR2: MNHNY, SVGAGI (reference sequence). With 5 bases clipped from V and 8 bases from J, the junction kept 8 bases outside the gene matches. The DNA for the CDR3 is TGTGCCAGCAGTCTTAGCGGGGACCTCGATGAGCAGTTCTTC. This translates into CASSLSGDLDEQFF.

This sequence joins TRBV23-1 and TRBJ2-3; 9 bases fit TRBD1. TRBV23-1 is an open reading frame, and its role is uncertain. This CDR3 is 15 amino acids long. J lost 3 bases, V lost 7 bases, and 8 bases had no gene match. CDR3 DNA sequence: TGCGCCAGCACTGGGACAGGGATGGGGACAGATACGCAGTATTTT. It encodes CASTGTGMGTDTQYF.